The T cell receptor (beta chain) described here comes from a study of cytomegalovirus exposure and HLA in healthy donors (TCRdb year 2017). A note on the overall study: In an earlier analysis of several hundred of the donors, less than 350 Gb of sequence data and approximately 100 million unique TCR beta sequences from 150 million to 200 million T cells were reported. Roughly 300 gigabases of sequencing data and around 85 million unique TCR sequences made up an early release that covered over 550 HLA-typed donors. Among the roughly 400 genotyped donors, 81% belonged to the genetic ancestry cluster associated with self-reported Caucasian donors. The study aimed to test whether cataloging public T cell receptors could reveal signatures of past pathogen exposure. The T cell repertoires of 666 subjects were profiled by immunosequencing and related to cytomegalovirus serostatus. A separate validation cohort of 90 to 150 different subjects was used in addition to the approximately 670-subject first cohort. To predict cytomegalovirus infection status, the study brought together high-throughput TCR immunosequencing, statistical association of individual TCRs with disease status, and machine learning. A later analysis re-analyzed previously published TCR beta repertoires from 660 or so donors and added high-resolution HLA genotyping to study TCR occurrence patterns. Rather than drawing on any new phenotypic data, the later analysis identified candidate immune exposures from TCR beta sequences and the way those sequences occurred across donors. In an earlier analysis of roughly 540 of the donors, high-throughput TCR beta sequencing was used to judge whether each TCR beta V gene segment behaved as functional or pseudogenic. Donor age, sex, ethnicity and CMV serostatus were compiled alongside the repertoire data. Genome-wide SNP genotypes for about 65% of the roughly 670 donors were used in a later genetic analysis, which treated that subset as a discovery cohort. All discovery cohort repertoires had been generated using a single sequencing platform. HLA typing included class I and class II loci at four-digit resolution. The number of donors typed differed by locus, with 629-630 for A, B, C, DRB1 and DQB1, approximately 500 for DQA1, 600 to 610 for DPA1, and 450 to 480 for DPB1. A handful of DR-DQ haplotypes were handled as single units for association and clustering because linkage in the cohort was strong. On average, over 200,000 unique TCR beta nucleotide sequences were sequenced per donor among some 430 genotyped donors of the cohort, with roughly 18% of those sequences being non-productive. Here is what the overall study found, with its caveats: Because counts were too low, roughly 16 rarely observed V segments, including chromosome 9 orphons, were left out of the earlier analysis of several hundred of the donors. The sequencing pipeline was judged likely to have produced a cluster of highly shared sequence variants as a technical artifact. Cytomegalovirus status was reported to be diagnosed by the classifier with high specificity and sensitivity in both the original and validation cohorts. Most CMV-associated TCR beta chains appeared to be HLA-restricted in a later analysis, and the HLA associations seemed to be driven largely by CMV exposure. Correlated functional status among segregating V segments might be attributable to linkage disequilibrium, but an unknown experimental factor could not be ruled out. It was suggested by the authors that the approach could potentially be generalized to other disease states and immunological phenotypes. In a later analysis, HLA-associated TCR beta chains were found to be more clonally expanded and to have lower generation probabilities than equally common non-associated chains. According to a later genetic analysis, donors in an Asian-associated ancestry cluster had fewer N-insertions in productive TCRs than the approximately 670-donor mean. The 87-base-pair reads could not distinguish some IMGT-functional V segments, including TRBV6-2 and TRBV6-3, so those segments were excluded. In an earlier analysis of some 500 of the donors, most TCR beta V segments were observed in productive rearrangements about 87% or about 30% of the time, broadly matching IMGT annotations. Across donors, most TCR sequences were observed very rarely, whereas some public TCRs were present in many individuals. Because HLA typing was unavailable for some donors at each locus, only the typed subset was used in association tests. The study gave a list of some 150 TCR beta chains associated with cytomegalovirus. When HLA alleles, especially DR and DQ, strongly co-occurred, TCR associations were difficult to assign to individual alleles. V-gene and J-gene trimming of TCR beta chains was associated with a missense DCLRE1C variant in a later genetic analysis, and the association was replicated in an independent cohort. Presence/absence analyses assumed roughly uniform sequencing depth across donors, an assumption that may not hold. In a later analysis, TCR association rates were found to vary across HLA loci, with the most associated TCRs seen for DRB1 alleles and the fewest for HLA-C alleles. A further reported finding was that TCR beta sequences accurately predicted the HLA-A and HLA-B alleles for most subjects in the first cohort. In vitro tests confirmed that a few of the cytomegalovirus-associated TCR beta chains recognize cytomegalovirus antigens. For the cohort, immune exposure information was limited to CMV serostatus. This cohort had only TCR beta chains sequenced, and the lack of alpha or paired-chain data limited which features could be detected. According to a later analysis, parvovirus B19, influenza, CMV and Epstein-Barr virus appeared linked to several top co-occurrence clusters. A later analysis associated about 17,000 TCR beta sequences with specific HLA alleles at a false discovery rate of 0.05.

Sequences LGHNA (CDR1) and YNFKEQ (CDR2) are obtained from the germline V gene. The cysteine opens and the phenylalanine closes a CDR3 of 16 amino acids. The retained sequence is limited to the CDR3, 48 bases, with the frame set at the first base. Trimming at the junction amounts to 1 base on V and 6 bases on J, and the germline ends lie 19 bases apart. With respect to this clone: Which antigen it targets is not known. Within one base of it there is no much larger clone, and no base qualities were kept.

The method behind the library was the immunoSEQ multiplex PCR assay. For the multiplex PCR, a mixture combining 60 forward primers for TCR Vbeta segments and 13 reverse primers for TCR Jbeta segments was used. A multiplex PCR assay on genomic DNA amplified the CDR3 region of rearranged TCR beta genes. On the Illumina HiSeq System, the amplified TCR beta libraries were sequenced as 87-base-pair reads. Turning to the authors' computational methods: Across the 600 to 700 repertoires, a later analysis counted tens of millions of unique TCR beta chains, around 10 million of which were shared by at least two donors. Raw reads were error-corrected and collapsed into unique sequences by a nearest-neighbor algorithm in which closely related sequences were merged to remove PCR and sequencing errors. CDR3 sequences were aligned to IMGT reference sequences to assign V, D and J gene segments. For a sequence to be retained, a match of at least six nucleotides to both a V gene segment and a J gene segment was required. A rearrangement was called productive if the CDR3 had no stop codons and remained in frame with V and J, and every other rearrangement was called non-productive. Following IMGT convention, CDR3 was defined as the stretch from the second conserved V-encoded cysteine to the conserved J-encoded phenylalanine. In an earlier analysis of 550 to 650 of the donors, sequences lacking an unambiguous match to a single V gene segment were excluded. In an earlier analysis of almost 600 of the donors, a V segment was called functional when productive rearrangements were above 56.7%, and segregating when the standard deviation between donors exceeded 5%. A statistical classification framework was built for diagnosing cytomegalovirus status from the catalog of TCR beta chain sequences. In a later analysis, TCR nucleotide sequences were compared against IMGT/GENE-DB human TR gene sequences so that V and J genes could be assigned. A later analysis assigned CDR3 sequences and most-parsimonious VDJ recombination scenarios with the TCRdist pipeline. In a later analysis, each TCR beta chain was defined by its CDR3 amino acid sequence together with its V-gene family, and reads without a unique V-gene family were excluded. As a way to deal with suspected cross-contamination and a sequencing artifact, a later analysis dropped 500 to 700 nucleotide sequences that were highly shared and had low generation probability. A later analysis calculated a clonal expansion index for each public chain from normalized within-repertoire ranks of inferred template counts. Generation probabilities in a later analysis came from a VDJ recombination model fitted to out-of-frame rearrangements, and those results were checked against IGoR. In a later analysis, TCR-TCR, TCR-HLA and TCR-CMV co-occurrence was scored with hypergeometric tests, and a repertoire-size bias correction was applied to TCR pairs. In a later analysis, false discovery rates were estimated by permuting HLA or CMV assignments 20 times. A later analysis grouped co-occurring TCRs with DBSCAN, adding TCRdist sequence similarity when clustering within HLA-allele-positive subsets. Repertoires with fewer than 30,000 or more than 120,000 public chains were left out of co-occurrence clustering, as were roughly five repertoires with anomalous nucleotide sharing. Not all clones reach the TCRdb copy of this immuneACCESS table, which keeps in-frame sequences only. Checked studies attribute under half of the gap to unresolved V genes and leave the rest unexplained. V, J and clone size are those of that table, while D and trimming were read from the DNA. This sample gives 26,000 or so clones in total; more than 75% of them show up just once. Approximately 4.5% of the sample goes to the ten largest clones.

The cohort comprised 670 or so healthy bone marrow donors. At the time of sampling, every cohort member was nominally healthy, though immune exposures that went unrecorded were likely present. The donor was CMV seronegative and was included in the group of several hundred seronegative cohort members. A peripheral blood sample was provided by each donor, and peripheral blood mononuclear cells were used for TCR beta sequencing. Genomic DNA was extracted from the blood cell samples with the Qiagen DNeasy Blood Extraction Kit. The sample comprised PBMCs. The rearranged segments are TRBV4-2 and TRBJ2-7, and TRBD2 may be the D gene, going by 5 matching bases. The receptor was isolated from a male donor in good health and CMV-seronegative. This receptor carries the CDR3 CASSQGVGLALSEQYF. The DNA reads as follows: TGTGCCAGCAGCCAAGGCGTCGGACTGGCTCTCTCCGAGCAGTACTTC.